This T cell receptor beta chain derives from a study of blood T cell repertoires in COVID-19. Generated by immunoSEQ multiplex PCR, the TCRdb table keeps only in-frame clones and is missing some. The repertoire holds about 100,000 clones, with roughly 87% as singletons. Trimming took 5 bases from V and 5 from J, leaving 13 bases between them. The CDR3 spans 13 residues. The germline gives CDR1 MNHEY, CDR2 SMNVEV (reference sequence). Material: peripheral blood. The receptor comes from a man aged 25 to 45 in a cohort sampled during active COVID-19. The chain links TRBV27 to TRBJ2-7; D possibly corresponds to TRBD2 (5 bases). In DNA, the CDR3 is TGTGCCAGCAGTCGTGAGGGTGCCCACGAGCAGTACTTC. Protein sequence: CASSREGAHEQYF.